Listed below are T cell receptor beta chains from one sample, sequenced in a study of blood T cell repertoires in COVID-19. Method: immunoSEQ multiplex PCR; TCRdb's copy keeps in-frame clones and lacks some. The sample shows some 200,000 clones, about 86% of them seen only once. Sequenced input: peripheral blood. Receptor source: a man aged 30 to 45 with active or convalescent COVID-19. Each CDR3 is given with its conserved first and last residue. A D gene is named only where the DNA matches it firmly. Expanded clones get a size class; other rows say once, few or many, or leave the size out.

len	j_gene	v_gene	d_gene	abundance	CDR3nt	CDR3aa
16	TRBJ1-1	TRBV7-8	TRBD1	few	TGTGCCAGCACGGGGACAGGGGGCTTCATGAACACTGAAGCTTTCTTT	CASTGTGGFMNTEAFF
14	TRBJ1-1	TRBV7-6	-	-	TGTGCCAGCAGCTTAGGACAGCTCAACACTGAAGCTTTCTTT	CASSLGQLNTEAFF
15	TRBJ1-4	TRBV6-5	TRBD1	-	TGTGCCAGCAGTTACGACGAGGGACAGGGACGGAAACTGTTTTTT	CASSYDEGQGRKLFF
15	TRBJ1-1	TRBV6-2/TRBV6-3	TRBD1	-	TGTGCCAGCAGTAAACTTACAGGGGCGGGCACTGAAGCTTTCTTT	CASSKLTGAGTEAFF
15	TRBJ1-5	TRBV28	TRBD1	-	TGTGCCAGCCTGAACGGGGCAGGGGGGAGCCAGCCCCAGCATTTT	CASLNGAGGSQPQHF
14	TRBJ1-2	TRBV4-3	TRBD1	-	TGCGCCAGCAGCCAGGACAGGGGGCCTTATGGCTACACCTTC	CASSQDRGPYGYTF
15	TRBJ1-5	TRBV28	-	-	TGTGCCAGCAGTTTATTGGGGGGGCAAGGTCAGCCCCAGCATTTT	CASSLLGGQGQPQHF
16	TRBJ2-2	TRBV13	TRBD2	-	TGTGCCAGCAGCTCCCAAGCTAGCGGGTACACCGGGGAGCTGTTTTTT	CASSSQASGYTGELFF
18	TRBJ1-6	TRBV7-2	TRBD1	-	TGTGCCAGCAGCTCCCGGGACAGGAAGAGCTCCTATAATTCACCCCTCCACTTT	CASSSRDRKSSYNSPLHF
14	TRBJ2-7	TRBV19	-	-	TGTGCCAGCAAAATCGCCAACAGGGTGGGGGAGCAGTACTTC	CASKIANRVGEQYF
14	TRBJ1-2	TRBV7-9	TRBD1	once	TGTGCCAGCAGCGGACAGGGGGCTCGATATGGCTACACCTTC	CASSGQGARYGYTF
16	TRBJ1-4	TRBV5-6	-	once	TGTGCCAGCAGCTCGGTCCCGCCCCGGGCTAATGAAAAACTGTTTTTT	CASSSVPPRANEKLFF
16	TRBJ1-5	TRBV30	TRBD1	-	TGTGCCTGGAGTGCCGACAGGGGAGGTCTCGGTCAGCCCCAGCATTTT	CAWSADRGGLGQPQHF
14	TRBJ2-3	TRBV5-1	-	-	TGCGCCAGCAGCTTGGTTAGCGGCGCAGATACGCAGTATTTT	CASSLVSGADTQYF
16	TRBJ1-3	TRBV4-1	-	-	TGCGCCAGCAGCCAAGATCCAGGGGCGAGCGGAAACACCATATATTTT	CASSQDPGASGNTIYF
12	TRBJ1-3	TRBV28	-	-	TGTGCCAGCAGTAAGGAGAGAAACACCATATATTTT	CASSKERNTIYF
16	TRBJ2-2	TRBV30	-	-	TGTGCCTGGAGTGTCGAGGCGGGTCTGATCACCGGGGAGCTGTTTTTT	CAWSVEAGLITGELFF
16	TRBJ2-3	TRBV4-3	TRBD2	-	TGCGCCAGCAGCCAGGAACTAGCGGGAGGCTTCGATACGCAGTATTTT	CASSQELAGGFDTQYF
19	TRBJ1-3	TRBV11-2	-	-	TGTGCCAGCAGCTTAACACCCATGTCGTACAGGGACTCTGGAAACACCATATATTTT	CASSLTPMSYRDSGNTIYF
14	TRBJ1-1	TRBV5-4	TRBD1	-	TGTGCCAGCATGCACCGGGACAGGCTTACTGAAGCTTTCTTT	CASMHRDRLTEAFF
14	TRBJ2-7	TRBV3-1/TRBV3-2	TRBD1	-	TGTGCCAGCAGCCGACAGGGGACCGCCTACGAGCAGTACTTC	CASSRQGTAYEQYF
14	TRBJ1-6	TRBV19	TRBD1	-	TGTGCCAGGGACGCCGGGACAGGGAGTTCACCCCTCCACTTT	CARDAGTGSSPLHF
14	TRBJ2-1	TRBV6-5	-	few	TGTGCCAGCAGTAGAGATAGCTCCTACAATGAGCAGTTCTTC	CASSRDSSYNEQFF
14	TRBJ1-5	TRBV6-5	-	-	TGTGCCAGCAGTTATGGGTATGAGGATCAGCCCCAGCATTTT	CASSYGYEDQPQHF
12	TRBJ1-4	TRBV30	-	few	TGTGCCTGGAGTGTACTTCGGGAAAAACTGTTTTTT	CAWSVLREKLFF
16	TRBJ2-7	TRBV7-9	-	-	TGTGCCAGCAGCACCCCTCGGACTGCCCCCCGGAACGAGCAGTACTTC	CASSTPRTAPRNEQYF
16	TRBJ1-6	TRBV19	TRBD1	once	TGTGCCAGTAGTATAGAGCACAGGGGTCTTAATTCACCCCTCCACTTT	CASSIEHRGLNSPLHF
17	TRBJ1-5	TRBV27	TRBD1	-	TGTGCCAGCAGCTCCCGGGACAGGGGGAGTAGCAATCAGCCCCAGCATTTT	CASSSRDRGSSNQPQHF